These 13 T cell receptor beta chains were sequenced from one sample in a study of graft-versus-host responses after intestinal transplantation. TCRdb's table, derived via immunoSEQ multiplex PCR, lists solely in-frame clones and lacks some. This sample has tens of thousands of clones, with 92% found just once. Sample: PBMCs, taken 98 days after intestinal transplantation. The receptors stem from a human patient who received an intestinal transplant, so some T cells may come from the graft donor.

This chain uses TRBV19 with TRBJ2-1; 7 bases line up with TRBD2. The CDR3 has 13 residues. V shed 6 bases and J 4 bases; nucleotides not matched to a gene: 3. The germline V gene has CDR1 LNHDA and CDR2 SQIVND (reference sequence). CDR3 coding DNA: TGTGCCAGTAGGGCTAGCGGATACAATGAGCAGTTCTTC. As protein: CASRASGYNEQFF.

This clone was picked up one time. The rearrangement uses TRBV15 and TRBJ2-7, with 7 bases aligning to TRBD2. Germline assignment: CDR1 LNHNV and CDR2 YYDKDF (reference sequence). The CDR3 has 15 amino acids. V was clipped by 3 bases and J by 5 bases; unmatched bases: 10. The CDR3 sequence is CATSSPREGRNEQYF. The DNA for the CDR3 is TGTGCCACCAGCAGCCCTAGGGAGGGGAGAAACGAGCAGTACTTC.

The J gene is TRBJ2-1, the V gene TRBV29-1; D gene unclear. The CDR3 consists of 14 residues. The germline gives CDR1 SQVTM, CDR2 ANQGSEA. V was cut by 3 bases and J by 0 bases, with 9 bases left in between. CDR3 nucleotide sequence: TGCAGCGTTGAGTTCAGCTTCTCCTACAATGAGCAGTTCTTC. Its protein product is CSVEFSFSYNEQFF.

The chain carries TRBV5-1 and TRBJ2-7, with D maybe TRBD1 (6 bases). CDR1 and CDR2 from the germline V gene are SGHRS and YFSETQ. Trimming stripped 7 bases from V and 5 bases from J, with 22 bases between. The CDR3 has 15 residues. CDR3 sequence: CASRRLGAVGDEQYF. The DNA for the CDR3 is TGCGCCAGCCGCCGCCTGGGGGCCGTCGGCGACGAGCAGTACTTC.

This clone has a handful of counts. The V and J genes are TRBV6-6 and TRBJ1-1; the D is unclear. V was shortened by 2 bases and J by 1 base, with 8 bases between the two germline ends. The germline gives CDR1 MNHNY, CDR2 SVGAGI (reference sequence). The CDR3 is 14 residues long. The CDR3 spells CASSYPTPNTEAFF. DNA for the CDR3: TGTGCCAGCAGTTACCCGACCCCGAACACTGAAGCTTTCTTT.

The chain employs TRBV7-2 and TRBJ1-5; a weak D match, TRBD1 (6 bases). This CDR3 comprises 15 residues. The germline CDR1 and CDR2 sequences are SGHTA and FQGNSA. V gave up 2 bases and J gave up 7 bases, with 15 bases separating them. The CDR3 sequence is CASSLPSDRRQPQHF. The DNA for the CDR3 is TGTGCCAGCAGCTTACCCAGCGACAGGAGGCAGCCCCAGCATTTT.

V and J are TRBV7-2 and TRBJ2-2, with D perhaps TRBD2 (7 bases). The CDR3 covers 15 residues. V dropped 3 bases and J dropped 3 bases, with 11 bases sitting between them. Germline V CDR1 and CDR2: SGHTA, FQGNSA. CDR3 protein: CASSFAGAHTGELFF. CDR3 DNA: TGTGCCAGCAGCTTCGCGGGGGCGCACACCGGGGAGCTGTTTTTT.

This clone appeared a single time. This CDR3 is also generated by other DNA sequences in the sample. This chain joins TRBV5-1 and TRBJ1-1; D perhaps matches TRBD1 (5 bases). V shed 5 bases and J shed 5 bases, with 13 bases lying between them. CDR3 size: 13 residues. Germline V gene data show CDR1 as SGHRS and CDR2 as YFSETQ. CDR3 sequence: CASSSGQGTEAFF. CDR3 coding DNA: TGCGCCAGCAGTTCCGGACAAGGTACTGAAGCTTTCTTT. The full variable domain, rest sourced from reference TRBV5-1 and TRBJ1-1, is KAGVTQTPRYLIKTRGQQVTLSCSPISGHRSVSWYQQTPGQGLQFLFEYFSETQRNKGNFPGRFSGRQFSNSRSEMNVSTLELGDSALYLCASSSGQGTEAFFGQGTRLTVV.

V and J are TRBV18 and TRBJ2-1; 10 positions agree with TRBD2. Germline V gene lookup returns CDR1 KGHSH and CDR2 LQKENI. The CDR3 totals 16 residues. The V gene end was trimmed by 3 bases and the J gene end by 2 bases; junction bases not matched to a gene: 4. For the CDR3, the DNA is TGTGCCAGCTCACCGAGCGGGAGGGGAACCTACAATGAGCAGTTCTTC. Protein product: CASSPSGRGTYNEQFF.

The chain uses TRBV7-2 and TRBJ1-6; 7 nucleotides line up with TRBD1. The germline V gene encodes CDR1 SGHTA and CDR2 FQGNSA. This CDR3 spans 13 amino acids. V shed 4 bases, J shed 13 bases, and the junction held 7 bases outside the gene matches. CDR3 DNA sequence: TGTGCCAGCAGCTCGGGACAGCGGTCGCCCCTCCACTTT. Its protein product is CASSSGQRSPLHF.

The chain links TRBV12-5 to TRBJ1-2; a weak D match, TRBD1 (6 bases). V lost 1 base and J 0 bases, leaving 12 bases between the germline ends. This CDR3 has 16 amino acids. CDR1 and CDR2 (germline): LGHNT, FRNRAP. The CDR3 DNA reads as TGTGCTAGTGGTTTGGCATCACAGGGTGCTAACTATGGCTACACCTTC. It translates to CASGLASQGANYGYTF.

In DNA form, the CDR3 reads TGTGCCTGGTCCGGGACTAGCGGGAGAACAGATACGCAGTATTTT. Protein product: CAWSGTSGRTDTQYF. The chain couples TRBV30 to TRBJ2-3; TRBD2 matches at 14 bases. V dropped 5 bases and J dropped 3; count of bases not matched to a gene: 4. Germline V gene data show CDR1 as GTSNPN and CDR2 as SVGIG (reference sequence). The CDR3 is 15 residues long.

The chain combines TRBV4-2 with TRBJ2-5, with D possibly matching TRBD1 (5 bases). Per the germline V gene, CDR1 is LGHNA and CDR2 is YNFKEQ. The CDR3 has 13 amino acids. Trimming stripped 1 base from V and 5 bases from J, with 8 bases between. The DNA for the CDR3 is TGTGCCAGCAGCCAAGGGAACAGGGAGACCCAGTACTTC. It translates to CASSQGNRETQYF.